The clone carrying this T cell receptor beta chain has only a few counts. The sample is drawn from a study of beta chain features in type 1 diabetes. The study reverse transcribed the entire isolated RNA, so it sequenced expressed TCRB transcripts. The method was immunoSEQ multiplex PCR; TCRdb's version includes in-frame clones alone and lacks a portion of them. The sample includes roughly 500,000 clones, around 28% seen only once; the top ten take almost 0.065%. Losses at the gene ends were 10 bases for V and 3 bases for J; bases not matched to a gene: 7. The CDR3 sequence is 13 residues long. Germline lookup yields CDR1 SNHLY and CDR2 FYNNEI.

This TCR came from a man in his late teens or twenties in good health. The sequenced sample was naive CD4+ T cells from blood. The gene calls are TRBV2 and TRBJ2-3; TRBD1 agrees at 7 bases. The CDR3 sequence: CAIRQGRTDTQYF. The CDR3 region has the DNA TGTGCCATCAGACAGGGTAGGACAGATACGCAGTATTTT.